This T cell receptor beta chain originates from a study of OX40 agonist ivuxolimab in advanced cancers. Study as a whole: Patients were roughly 81% male with ages roughly 20 to 80, mean 60.

The CDR3 has 16 amino acids. General study points: It was also the case that some nonresponders had low normalized T-cell clonal expansion. Doses of 0.1 to 3.0 mg/kg were accompanied by clonal expansion of CD4+ and CD8+ blood T cells by week 6.

Worth noting for this clone: Its antigen is not known.

Assay used: immunoSEQ multiplex PCR; TCRdb lists only in-frame clones, some missing. Of tens of thousands of clones listed, approximately 80% are singletons. This sequence was found in an adult with an advanced solid tumor such as melanoma, head and neck, liver or kidney cancer. V gene TRBV21-1 combines with J gene TRBJ2-5; the DNA was not used to check the table's D call, TRBD1. TRBV21-1 is reported as a pseudogene. The sample here was CD4+ or CD8+ T cells sorted from blood, taken in a trial of the OX40 agonist ivuxolimab. The CDR3 sequence: CAPRGWNRALQETQYF. CDR3 nucleotide sequence: TGTGCCCCCCGTGGGTGGAACAGAGCTCTCCAAGAGACCCAGTACTTC.